Listed here are 30 T cell receptor beta chains from one sample, sequenced in a study of T cells in Graves' hyperthyroidism and ophthalmopathy. TCR beta CDR3 sequences were amplified from RNA transcripts. The HTBI set primed first-round TCR CDR3 RT-PCR. TCRdb independently ran MiXCR on the multiplex PCR reads; one entry per CDR3 protein. The data show 350,000 or so distinct CDR3 sequences, about 21% seen once. The material sequenced was blood. Receptors were obtained from a woman aged 50 to 65 with Graves' hyperthyroidism.

The genes are TRBV10-1 and TRBJ2-7, with 8 bases that match TRBD1. Germline V CDR1 and CDR2: WNHNN, SYGVQD (reference sequence). The CDR3 is made up of 14 amino acids. With V trimmed by 6 bases and J by 3 bases, 7 bases remained unmatched. The CDR3 region is CASSDLTGGYEQYF. The CDR3 DNA sequence: TGCGCCAGCAGCGACCTTACAGGGGGCTACGAGCAGTACTTC.

This sequence joins TRBV10-3 and TRBJ2-7; 8 positions match TRBD1. The germline V gene has CDR1 ENHRY and CDR2 SYGVKD. The CDR3 is 13 residues long. V was pared by 6 bases and J by 3 bases, with 4 bases of the junction left unmatched. The CDR3 DNA is TGTGCCATCAGCCCCGGGACAGGCTACGAGCAGTACTTC. Translation gives CAISPGTGYEQYF.

This clonotype was recorded a few times. The rearrangement uses TRBV10-3 and TRBJ2-1, with D maybe TRBD2 (6 bases). Per germline, CDR1 ENHRY and CDR2 SYGVKD. The CDR3 has 12 amino acids. The V end lost 5 bases, the J end lost 7 bases, and 9 bases lay between the germline ends. The CDR3 nucleotides read TGTGCCATCAGTTATCGGGGGAATGAGCAGTTCTTC. Protein sequence: CAISYRGNEQFF.

This clonotype was found many times. This chain uses TRBV5-1 with TRBJ1-1, with D perhaps matching TRBD1 (6 bases). Trimming stripped 4 bases from V and 0 bases from J, with 16 bases between. The CDR3 totals 16 residues. CDR1 and CDR2 from the germline V gene are SGHRS and YFSETQ. The CDR3, as DNA: TGCGCCAGCAGCCTTCTAGGGGGGACGTTGAACACTGAAGCTTTCTTT. This sequence encodes CASSLLGGTLNTEAFF.

This clonotype was picked up many times. This chain joins TRBV18 and TRBJ2-7, with 7 nucleotides matching TRBD1. The ends lost 6 bases at V and 7 bases at J; junction bases unmatched: 15. Germline values: CDR1 KGHSH, CDR2 LQKENI. There are 15 residues in the CDR3. In DNA, the CDR3 is TGTGCCAGCTCGCCTACAGGGGCTGGTTTACGGGAGCAGTACTTC. Translated: CASSPTGAGLREQYF.

This clonotype was recorded many times. The chain links TRBV28 to TRBJ2-7, with 9 nucleotides matching TRBD1. The CDR3 spans 14 residues. Trimming at V came to 5 bases and at J to 9 bases, leaving 11 bases not matched to a gene. Germline CDR1 and CDR2: MDHEN and SYDVKM. Here the CDR3 reads CASSGDRVDLGQYF. The DNA for the CDR3 is TGTGCCAGCAGTGGGGACAGGGTGGATCTCGGGCAGTACTTC.

The chain uses TRBV4-1 and TRBJ1-2, with TRBD1 matching over 7 bases. The junction had 11 bases not matched to a gene; V was cut back by 0 bases and J by 4 bases. Germline V gives CDR1 MGHRA, CDR2 YSYEKL. The CDR3 runs 17 residues. The CDR3 protein is CASSQDPSSGQAYGYTF. The CDR3 DNA follows: TGCGCCAGCAGCCAAGATCCCTCCAGTGGACAGGCCTATGGCTACACCTTC.

This clonotype was recorded once. This chain connects TRBV12-3 or TRBV12-4 to TRBJ2-7; a weak D match, TRBD2 (5 bases). V was trimmed by 5 bases and J by 2 bases, leaving 16 bases between them. CDR3 length: 15 residues. The CDR3: CASSGPDTAAYEQYF. DNA of the CDR3: TGTGCCAGCAGTGGCCCCGATACAGCGGCCTACGAGCAGTACTTC.

This chain links TRBV11-2 with TRBJ1-3, with TRBD1 as a possible D gene (5 bases). The CDR3 loop spans 21 amino acids. Germline CDR1 is SGHAT and CDR2 is FQNNGV. V was clipped by 5 bases and J by 8 bases, with 37 bases between them. As DNA, the CDR3 is TGTGCCAGCAGCCACCCTCGAAAGCCTAGAACCGGGACGGAACCGTACTACACCATATATTTT. Translation: CASSHPRKPRTGTEPYYTIYF. Looking up the rest from reference TRBV11-2 and TRBJ1-3 gives the full variable domain: EAGVAQSPRYKIIEKRQSVAFWCNPISGHATLYWYQQILGQGPKLLIQFQNNGVVDDSQLPKDRFSAERLKGVDSTLKIQPAKLEDSAVYLCASSHPRKPRTGTEPYYTIYFGEGSWLTVV.

In the case of this clonotype: A single base separates this from a much larger clone, so it may be a read error. The chain carries TRBV30 and TRBJ1-2; D gene uncertain. Per the germline V gene, CDR1 is GTSNPN and CDR2 is SVGIG (reference sequence). This CDR3 contains 13 residues. Trimming left V 2 bases short and J 4 bases short, with 11 bases between. The CDR3 DNA reads as TGTGCCTGGAGTACTGAGGGAGCCTATGGCTACACCTTC. Protein: CAWSTEGAYGYTF. The whole variable domain, filled in from reference TRBV30 and TRBJ1-2, reads SQTIHQWPATLVQPVGSPLSLECTVEGTSNPNLYWYRQAAGRGLQLLFYSVGIGQISSEVPQNLSASRPQDRQFILSSKKLLLSDSGFYLCAWSTEGAYGYTFGSGTRLTVV.

The chain combines TRBV6-2 or TRBV6-3 with TRBJ2-7; tentative D call: TRBD2 (5 bases). Trimming pared 3 bases from V and 0 bases from J, leaving 15 bases between. Germline values: CDR1 MNHEY, CDR2 SVGEGT. The CDR3 extends over 16 amino acids. The CDR3 sequence: CASSYGWSGSSYEQYF. CDR3 DNA: TGTGCCAGCAGTTATGGGTGGAGCGGCAGCTCCTACGAGCAGTACTTC.

This clonotype was recorded at least ten times. This chain links TRBV27 with TRBJ2-4; the D gene is possibly TRBD2 (6 bases). Trimming left V 3 bases short and J 5 bases short, with 17 bases between. The germline gives CDR1 MNHEY, CDR2 SMNVEV (reference sequence). The CDR3 totals 16 residues. The CDR3 DNA reads TGTGCCAGCAGTTTTTCAGCGGACGGAGGGGAAAACATTCAGTACTTC. It is translated as CASSFSADGGENIQYF.

This clonotype was found many times. The rearrangement uses TRBV7-2 and TRBJ2-5; D perhaps matches TRBD1 (6 bases). The CDR3 has 13 residues. Germline assignment: CDR1 SGHTA and CDR2 FQGNSA. V shed 4 bases and J shed 2 bases, with 8 bases lying between them. CDR3 nucleotides: TGTGCCAGCAGCTCAAGGGGGCAAGAGACCCAGTACTTC. It specifies CASSSRGQETQYF. Drawing the rest from reference TRBV7-2 and TRBJ2-5, the complete variable domain is GAGVSQSPSNKVTEKGKDVELRCDPISGHTALYWYRQSLGQGLEFLIYFQGNSAPDKSGLPSDRFSAERTGGSVSTLTIQRTQQEDSAVYLCASSSRGQETQYFGPGTRLLVL.

The table lists this clonotype with many counts. This sequence joins TRBV4-1 and TRBJ2-7; unclear D gene. Germline CDR1 MGHRA, CDR2 YSYEKL. The CDR3 is 13 residues long. The V end lost 4 bases, the J end lost 3 bases, and 10 bases lay between the germline ends. The CDR3 sequence: CASSPDGDYEQYF. CDR3 nucleotides: TGCGCCAGCAGCCCCGATGGAGACTACGAGCAGTACTTC.

The rearrangement links TRBV28 to TRBJ1-2; 7 positions agree with TRBD1. This CDR3 is built from 13 residues. Unmatched junction bases numbered 4, after V lost 4 bases and J lost 5 bases. The germline CDR1 and CDR2 sequences are MDHEN and SYDVKM. The CDR3 sequence is CASSWEGAYGYTF. CDR3 DNA: TGTGCCAGCAGTTGGGAGGGGGCGTATGGCTACACCTTC.

This clonotype turned up a few times. The chain combines TRBV5-6 with TRBJ1-5, with D possibly TRBD1 on 6 matching bases. V dropped 6 bases and J dropped 9 bases, with 28 bases sitting between them. This CDR3 has 17 amino acids. CDR1 and CDR2 from the germline V gene are SGHDT and YYEEEE. The CDR3 region has the DNA TGTGCCAGCAACGCGATTGGGGAGGGGGGCCCTTCCCGGCCCCAGCATTTT. This sequence encodes CASNAIGEGGPSRPQHF. The whole variable domain, filled in from reference TRBV5-6 and TRBJ1-5, reads DAGVTQSPTHLIKTRGQQVTLRCSPKSGHDTVSWYQQALGQGPQFIFQYYEEEERQRGNFPDRFSGHQFPNYSSELNVNALLLGDSALYLCASNAIGEGGPSRPQHFGDGTRLSIL.

This clonotype showed up many times. This chain uses TRBV4-1 with TRBJ2-2; D perhaps matches TRBD2 (5 bases). Trimming cost V 1 base and J 0 bases, with 18 bases left between them. Germline loops: CDR1 MGHRA, CDR2 YSYEKL. The CDR3 is 19 amino acids. CDR3 coding DNA: TGCGCCAGCAGCCAAGGTCGTCCAGCGGTTAGCGCGAACACCGGGGAGCTGTTTTTT. This translates into CASSQGRPAVSANTGELFF.

The CDR3 coding sequence is TGCAGTGCTAGAGATGGAGTACCCCTCCACTTT. Encoded protein: CSARDGVPLHF. J is TRBJ1-6 and V is TRBV20-1; D is ambiguous. The CDR3 is 11 amino acids. Per the germline V gene, CDR1 is DFQATT and CDR2 is SNEGSKA (reference sequence). Trimming cost V 0 bases and J 12 bases, with 6 bases left between them.

This clonotype was seen many times. The chain links TRBV6-1 to TRBJ2-7; D uncertain. CDR3 length equals 14 residues. Germline-derived CDR1 and CDR2 are MNHNS and SASEGT. V shed 0 bases and J shed 6 bases, with 12 bases lying between them. In nucleotides, the CDR3 is TGTGCCAGCAGTGAAGCCGCCGTGGTGGGCGAGCAGTACTTC. It encodes CASSEAAVVGEQYF.

This clonotype was detected ten times or more. CDR3 DNA: TGTGCCAGCTCAGTCACAGGGGCCCAAGAGACCCAGTACTTC. Its protein product is CASSVTGAQETQYF. This chain connects TRBV18 to TRBJ2-5, with 7 bases aligning to TRBD1. The junction had 4 bases not matched to a gene; V was cut back by 5 bases and J by 1 base. Germline V gives CDR1 KGHSH, CDR2 LQKENI. The CDR3 is made up of 14 amino acids.

The chain uses TRBV6-5 and TRBJ2-5; 8 positions agree with TRBD2. The length of the CDR3 is 15 residues. The V gene's germline CDR1 is MNHEY and CDR2 SVGAGI. The junction had 9 bases not matched to a gene; V was cut back by 4 bases and J by 5 bases. In DNA, the CDR3 is TGTGCCAGCAGTTCCCCAGCGGGGGCGGGGGAGACCCAGTACTTC. It encodes CASSSPAGAGETQYF.

This clonotype was counted ten times or more. The chain is built from TRBV18 and TRBJ2-7; D might be TRBD1 (5 bases). The CDR3 contains 14 residues. Per germline, CDR1 KGHSH and CDR2 LQKENI. Trimming cost V 6 bases and J 5 bases, with 17 bases left between them. The DNA for the CDR3 is TGTGCCAGCTCTCTCAGGGCAGGTATCGACGAGCAGTACTTC. It codes for CASSLRAGIDEQYF. Together with reference TRBV18 and TRBJ2-7, the CDR3 gives the full variable domain: NAGVMQNPRHLVRRRGQEARLRCSPMKGHSHVYWYRQLPEEGLKFMVYLQKENIIDESGMPKERFSAEFPKEGPSILRIQQVVRGDSAAYFCASSLRAGIDEQYFGPGTRLTVT.

This clonotype was counted a few times. The V gene is TRBV6-1, the J gene TRBJ2-1, with D perhaps given as TRBD1 or TRBD2 (5 bases each). Trimming left V 7 bases short and J 6 bases short, with 19 bases between. In germline, CDR1 is MNHNS, CDR2 SASEGT. There are 15 residues in the CDR3. In DNA form, the CDR3 reads TGTGCCAGCAATTCTGGGGGTCACACCCTCAATGAGCAGTTCTTC. Translated, it gives CASNSGGHTLNEQFF.

At least ten counts were recorded for this clonotype. The chain is built from TRBV9 and TRBJ2-7; 9 bases fit TRBD2. The CDR3 runs 15 residues. V shed 0 bases, J shed 5 bases, and the junction held 6 bases outside the gene matches. CDR1 and CDR2 (germline): SGDLS, YYNGEE. CDR3 bases: TGTGCCAGCAGCGTAGAGCTAGCGGGAAAGCACGAGCAGTACTTC. Translation gives CASSVELAGKHEQYF.

This clonotype turned up a few times. The junction departs from the called germline gene at one end, perhaps through a read error. This chain joins TRBV5-6 and TRBJ2-2; possibly TRBD1 or TRBD2 for D (5 bases each). The CDR3 loop spans 12 amino acids. Germline V lookup: CDR1 SGHDT, CDR2 YYEEEE. CDR3: CASSLVFRELYF. The CDR3 nucleotides are TGTGCCAGCAGCTTGGTATTCAGGGAGCTCTATTTT.

This clonotype came up many times. This chain links TRBV4-1 with TRBJ2-5; D is perhaps TRBD2 (6 bases). The CDR3 covers 13 residues. Germline lookup yields CDR1 MGHRA and CDR2 YSYEKL. Between the trimmed V and J ends, which lost 3 bases and 4 bases, there was a span of 9 bases. This chain's CDR3 is CASSQGGLETQYF. CDR3 nucleotides: TGCGCCAGCAGCCAGGGGGGTTTAGAGACCCAGTACTTC.

There are a few counts of this clonotype. The chain combines TRBV6-2 or TRBV6-3 with TRBJ2-2; D ambiguous. This CDR3 region has 13 residues. V shed 7 bases and J shed 4 bases, with 10 bases lying between them. CDR1 is MNHEY, CDR2 SVGEGT, per germline. CDR3 in DNA: TGTGCCAGCACCCTGGCCGTCACCGGGGAGCTGTTTTTT. The encoded protein is CASTLAVTGELFF.

The chain combines TRBV6-1 with TRBJ1-1, with 7 nucleotides matching TRBD1. The CDR3 runs 14 residues. J was trimmed by 7 bases and V by 6 bases; bases with no gene match: 11. Germline V gene sequence: CDR1 MNHNS, CDR2 SASEGT. The CDR3 here is CASSTIPGQSEAFF. The CDR3 DNA reads TGTGCCAGCAGCACTATCCCGGGACAGAGTGAAGCTTTCTTT.

In this sample, this clonotype turned up a few times. The V call is TRBV5-1, the J call TRBJ2-7; 12 positions match TRBD2. The CDR3 contains 16 residues. V trimming: 0 bases; J trimming: 2 bases; junction bases outside the gene matches: 3. CDR1 and CDR2 from the germline V gene are SGHRS and YFSETQ. The CDR3 region is CASSLETSGGAYEQYF. Here the CDR3 DNA reads TGCGCCAGCAGCTTGGAGACTAGCGGGGGTGCCTACGAGCAGTACTTC.

This clonotype was counted ten times or more. The chain employs TRBV7-8 and TRBJ1-2, with D possibly being TRBD1 (5 bases). Germline V CDR1 and CDR2: SGHVS, FQNEAQ. The CDR3 runs to 14 residues. The V end lost 0 bases, the J end lost 2 bases, and 7 bases lay between the germline ends. The chain's CDR3 is CASSLASGNYGYTF. The CDR3 DNA follows: TGTGCCAGCAGCTTAGCTTCAGGGAACTATGGCTACACCTTC.